The TCR beta chain under discussion was sequenced for a study of beta chain features in type 1 diabetes. Study-level information: The number of sorted cells examined across all samples was some 99 million. Broader study findings: Moderate yet significant TCRB CDR3 shortening was seen in Type 1 diabetes patients in all four CD4+ subsets.

A word on this clone: As yet, its antigen is unknown.

Germline V gene data show CDR1 as SGHTA and CDR2 as FQGTGA. Trimming stripped 4 bases from V and 8 bases from J, with 17 bases between. The CDR3 spans 14 residues. The investigators reverse transcribed all of the isolated RNA, so they sequenced expressed TCRB transcripts. Generated by immunoSEQ multiplex PCR, the TCRdb table keeps only in-frame clones and is missing some. The sample consists of tens of thousands of clones, 35% to 50% of them appearing once. The sample comprised Tregs from blood. The chain joins TRBV7-3 to TRBJ1-2; D possibly corresponds to TRBD1 (5 bases). The TCR originated in a man under 40 with type 1 diabetes. The CDR3 DNA sequence: TGTGCCAGCAGCTCAAGGCTTCAGGGTTCCGGCTACACCTTC. Translated: CASSSRLQGSGYTF.